A selection of T cell receptor beta chains follows, all from one sample in a study of T cell repertoires in cytomegalovirus infection. TCRdb re-called the reads with MiXCR, one entry per CDR3 protein. The sample has a few hundred thousand distinct CDR3 sequences, over 15% seen once; the top ten hold around half. Specimen: CD8+ T cells from PBMCs. These receptor sequences come from a human donor in good health (CMV status not recorded). Some clones in this sample may be carry-over from other donors' samples. Each CDR3 is given with its conserved first and last residue. Each record gives: J gene, CDR3 length, V gene, CDR3 protein.

>TRBJ2-1|18|TRBV27
CASSPLTGGSFSYNEQFF
>TRBJ2-7|14|TRBV7-6
CASTPGTGSYEQYF
>TRBJ1-1|15|TRBV7-2
CASSPFLVGSTEAFF
>TRBJ1-1|16|TRBV19
CASSPKPTLRSTEAFF
>TRBJ2-2|16|TRBV6-6
CASSYPGQGLTGELFF
>TRBJ1-3|18|TRBV7-9
CASSLEEVRQPGENTIYF
>TRBJ1-1|15|TRBV6-5
CASRRVGGANTEAFF
>TRBJ2-3|11|TRBV24-1
CATSGGGTQYF
>TRBJ2-7|14|TRBV5-1
CASSLVGLAYEQYF
>TRBJ2-1|17|TRBV5-6
CASSLPSGDAAYNEQFF
>TRBJ2-7|14|TRBV7-2
CASSLFRTVEEQYF
>TRBJ2-3|16|TRBV6-5
CASSYSTGGSGDTQYF
>TRBJ1-1|13|TRBV19
CASSLIGPTEAFF
>TRBJ2-3|15|TRBV13
CASSFPSRGTDTQYF
>TRBJ1-5|16|TRBV19
CASSTGRISSNQPQHF
>TRBJ2-3|19|TRBV6-5
CASSYQLPLSYKGTDTQYF
>TRBJ1-1|14|TRBV20-1
CSVIDRAVSYEAFF
>TRBJ2-3|15|TRBV28
CASSLRRGSTDTQYF
>TRBJ2-7|15|TRBV7-8
CASSPRDRGPGEQYF
>TRBJ2-5|14|TRBV6-6
CASSYSDALETQYF
>TRBJ2-7|15|TRBV4-1
CASSLRQAGWDEQYF
>TRBJ2-4|17|TRBV6-6
CASSSQPGARAKNIQYF
>TRBJ2-7|15|TRBV7-2
CASSSPALRRGEQYF
>TRBJ1-4|14|TRBV12-5
CASGSPGIGEKLFF
>TRBJ2-3|13|TRBV20-1
CSAKTPSTDTQYF
>TRBJ2-3|14|TRBV29-1
CSVEGGTSTDTQYF
>TRBJ1-1|17|TRBV7-6
CASSPRLAPSGKPEAFF
>TRBJ2-3|10|TRBV5-6
CASGGAPQYF
>TRBJ1-4|14|TRBV6-1
CASSHLSGNEKLFF
>TRBJ2-7|16|TRBV14
CASSQAGGQGADEQYF
>TRBJ2-7|13|TRBV29-1
CSVWSGDPYEQYF
>TRBJ1-1|14|TRBV11-2
CASSFTGGTLEAFF
>TRBJ2-1|16|TRBV28
CASRALAGEFKDEQFF
>TRBJ1-1|13|TRBV19
CATKTAGNTEAFF
>TRBJ2-6|21|TRBV20-1
CSVPIQTGDLNDYSGANVLTF
>TRBJ2-7|15|TRBV28
CASSFGDRGDYEQYF
>TRBJ1-2|14|TRBV4-1
CASRQGKEDYGYTF
>TRBJ2-3|14|TRBV6-2/TRBV6-3
CASSYGASTDTQYF
>TRBJ2-7|15|TRBV20-1
CSATGAGVLVYEQYF
>TRBJ2-3|16|TRBV20-1
CSASPMSGVGTDTQYF
>TRBJ2-1|16|TRBV4-1
CASSPNYQSSYNEQFF
>TRBJ1-5|15|TRBV7-2
CASSPFPGGGQPQHF
>TRBJ1-1|15|TRBV7-9
CASSQAGYVNTEAFF
>TRBJ1-5|16|TRBV28
CASSRAATIDNQPQHF
>TRBJ2-7|12|TRBV29-1
CSVGDGSYEQYF
>TRBJ2-1|12|TRBV15
CATSDPSGEQFF
>TRBJ2-2|17|TRBV7-8
CASSLRPGLVGTGELFF